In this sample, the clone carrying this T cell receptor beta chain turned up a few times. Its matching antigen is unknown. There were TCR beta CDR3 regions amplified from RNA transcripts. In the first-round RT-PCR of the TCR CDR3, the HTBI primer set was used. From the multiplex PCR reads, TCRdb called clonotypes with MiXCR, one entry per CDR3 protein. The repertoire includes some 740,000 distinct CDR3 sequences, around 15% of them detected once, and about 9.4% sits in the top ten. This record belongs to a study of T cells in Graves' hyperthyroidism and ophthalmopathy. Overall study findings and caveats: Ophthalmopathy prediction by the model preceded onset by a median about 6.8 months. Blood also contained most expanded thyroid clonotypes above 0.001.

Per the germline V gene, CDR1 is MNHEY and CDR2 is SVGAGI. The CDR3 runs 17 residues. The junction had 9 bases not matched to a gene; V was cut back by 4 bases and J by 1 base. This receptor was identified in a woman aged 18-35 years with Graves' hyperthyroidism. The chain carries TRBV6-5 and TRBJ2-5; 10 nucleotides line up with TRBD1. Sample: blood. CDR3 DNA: TGTGCCAGCAGTTCATTAACCGGGACAGGGGTCCAAGAGACCCAGTACTTC. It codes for CASSSLTGTGVQETQYF.